Following are 9 T cell receptor beta chains from one sample sequenced in a study of cytomegalovirus exposure and HLA in healthy donors. The PCR had 60 Vbeta and 13 Jbeta primers. Produced via immunoSEQ multiplex PCR; TCRdb's table is partial and in-frame only. This sample contains 200,000 to 250,000 clones. Sequencing input: PBMCs. The receptors derive from a girl aged 2-10 years in good health and CMV-seropositive.

The rearrangement joins TRBV19 to TRBJ2-5, with D tentatively TRBD2 (6 bases). The germline CDR1 and CDR2 sequences are LNHDA and SQIVND (reference sequence). The V and J ends lost 3 bases and 3 bases respectively, with 11 bases between them. CDR3 size: 14 residues. The CDR3 nucleotides are TGTGCCAGTAGTATCCTGGGACTTGAAGAGACCCAGTACTTC. Translated: CASSILGLEETQYF.

The chain employs TRBV21-1 and TRBJ2-7; the tabulated D call, TRBD2, remains unverified against the DNA. TRBV21-1 is tagged as a pseudogene. The CDR3 runs to 18 residues. CDR3 residues: CASSKGGLAGGEGSEQYF. The DNA for the CDR3 is TGTGCCAGCAGCAAAGGAGGACTAGCGGGAGGGGAGGGCAGCGAGCAGTACTTC.

V usage is TRBV19 and J usage is TRBJ1-5; tentatively, D is TRBD1 (6 bases). Germline V CDR1 and CDR2: LNHDA, SQIVND (reference sequence). Trimming shortened V by 5 bases and J by 3 bases, and 11 bases separated the two germline ends. The CDR3 runs 14 residues. CDR3 in amino acids: CASSHGQYNQPQHF. DNA of the CDR3: TGTGCCAGTAGTCATGGACAGTACAATCAGCCCCAGCATTTT.

The V call is TRBV4-1, the J call TRBJ1-4; 7 nucleotides match TRBD1. The ends lost 4 bases at V and 0 bases at J; junction bases unmatched: 5. The CDR3 consists of 16 residues. Germline V CDR1 and CDR2: MGHRA, YSYEKL. This CDR3 reads CASSRPGQATNEKLFF. The DNA for the CDR3 is TGCGCCAGCAGCCGGCCCGGACAGGCAACTAATGAAAAACTGTTTTTT.

The chain combines TRBV10-3 with TRBJ2-5, with D possibly matching TRBD1 (6 bases). The CDR3 covers 12 residues. The ends were cut back, 6 bases at V and 4 bases at J, with 9 bases in the middle. Looked up from germline, CDR1 is ENHRY and CDR2 is SYGVKD. The CDR3 DNA is TGTGCCATCAGGACAGGTTCAGAGACCCAGTACTTC. Residues: CAIRTGSETQYF.

The chain joins TRBV15 to TRBJ2-1; D is unresolved. Germline V gene sequence: CDR1 LNHNV, CDR2 YYDKDF (reference sequence). The CDR3 runs to 12 residues. The V and J ends lost 4 bases and 6 bases respectively, with 7 bases between them. The CDR3 DNA reads as TGTGCCACCAGCATCGGTATCAATGAGCAGTTCTTC. Protein product: CATSIGINEQFF.

The chain recombines TRBV28 with TRBJ1-5; TRBD1 might be the D (6 bases). This CDR3 is built from 15 residues. Germline V gives CDR1 MDHEN, CDR2 SYDVKM. V was clipped by 7 bases and J by 7 bases, with 20 bases between them. The CDR3 protein is CASNELQGGYQPQHF. DNA for the CDR3: TGTGCCAGCAACGAACTACAGGGTGGATACCAGCCCCAGCATTTT.

The chain is built from TRBV7-8 and TRBJ2-5; 11 bases are a match to TRBD2. The end of the DNA aligns better with TRBJ2-7, so the J call may be wrong. Germline CDR1 and CDR2: SGHVS and FQNEAQ. The CDR3 runs to 16 residues. CDR3 loop: CASSPSLAGGPYEQYF. CDR3 nucleotides: TGTGCCAGCAGCCCATCATTAGCGGGAGGGCCCTACGAGCAGTACTTC.

The chain carries TRBV9 and TRBJ1-1, with 9 bases aligning to TRBD1. V shed 3 bases, J shed 5 bases, and the junction held 5 bases outside the gene matches. CDR3 length: 14 amino acids. Germline CDR1 SGDLS, CDR2 YYNGEE. The CDR3, as DNA: TGTGCCAGCAGCGCCGGACAGGGGAGGACTGAAGCTTTCTTT. Its protein product is CASSAGQGRTEAFF.